The rows below give T cell receptor beta chains drawn from one sample of a study of blood T cell repertoires in COVID-19. The data were produced by immunoSEQ multiplex PCR, yet TCRdb's version contains in-frame clones alone and is incomplete. The table records around 130,000 clones, 60% to 85% of them present only once. Material for sequencing was peripheral blood. These receptors originate from a man over 45 with acute or convalescent COVID-19. CDR3s include the opening cysteine and the closing phenylalanine or tryptophan. The order of the fields is clone size, J gene, V gene, D gene, CDR3 protein, CDR3 DNA. D genes are given only for firm matches. Only some rows state a clone size, as once, few, many or a class for expanded clones.

>once|TRBJ1-1|TRBV5-1|TRBD1
CASSSGQGTLNTEAFF
TGCGCCAGCAGCTCCGGACAGGGAACTTTGAACACTGAAGCTTTCTTT
>NA|TRBJ1-6|TRBV4-1|NA
CASSQLISYNSPLHF
TGCGCCAGCAGCCAACTAATCTCCTATAATTCACCCCTCCACTTT
>NA|TRBJ1-2|TRBV4-1|NA
CASSQDRGREHGYTF
TGCGCCAGCAGCCAAGATCGGGGGAGGGAGCATGGCTACACCTTC
>NA|TRBJ1-5|TRBV7-9|NA
CASSADSGQPQHF
TGTGCCAGCAGCGCGGACAGTGGGCAGCCCCAGCATTTT
>NA|TRBJ1-1|TRBV19|NA
CASSIVGPGEAFF
TGTGCCAGTAGTATAGTGGGGCCGGGTGAAGCTTTCTTT
>NA|TRBJ2-2|TRBV5-1|NA
CASREDSNTGELFF
TGCGCCAGCAGGGAGGACAGTAACACCGGGGAGCTGTTTTTT
>NA|TRBJ2-3|TRBV29-1|TRBD2
CSVGGTSAASTDTQYF
TGCAGCGTTGGGGGTACTAGCGCAGCTAGCACAGATACGCAGTATTTT
>NA|TRBJ1-4|TRBV5-1|NA
CASSFTTDNEKLFF
TGCGCCAGCAGCTTTACGACAGACAATGAAAAACTGTTTTTT
>NA|TRBJ1-1|TRBV29-1|NA
CSVGETGDNTEAFF
TGCAGCGTTGGGGAGACAGGTGATAACACTGAAGCTTTCTTT
>NA|TRBJ1-4|TRBV5-1|TRBD1
CASQQGLMANEKLFF
TGCGCCAGCCAACAGGGGTTGATGGCTAATGAAAAACTGTTTTTT
>few|TRBJ1-3|TRBV11-1|NA
CASSPGRPGNTIYF
TGTGCCAGCAGCCCCGGCAGGCCTGGAAACACCATATATTTT
>NA|TRBJ1-5|TRBV27|NA
CASSPTPRDQPQHF
TGTGCCAGCAGTCCCACCCCTCGAGATCAGCCCCAGCATTTT
>NA|TRBJ2-5|TRBV2|NA
CASSQGTETQYF
TGTGCCAGCAGTCAGGGGACGGAGACCCAGTACTTC
>NA|TRBJ2-2|TRBV12-1|NA
CASSLGQGITGELFF
TGTGCCAGCAGCCTTGGACAGGGTATCACCGGGGAGCTGTTTTTT
>NA|TRBJ2-1|TRBV29-1|TRBD1
CSVSLTGGFSEWQFF
TGCAGCGTTTCACTCACAGGGGGGTTTTCGGAATGGCAGTTCTTC
>NA|TRBJ2-7|TRBV5-1|NA
CASSLGDTTYEQYF
TGCGCCAGCAGCTTGGGGGACACAACCTACGAGCAGTACTTC
>NA|TRBJ2-5|TRBV5-8|NA
CAPSRGGTLSMETQYF
TGTGCCCCCTCGAGGGGGGGGACACTGTCTATGGAGACCCAGTACTTC
>NA|TRBJ1-5|TRBV4-1|NA
CASSHPDRLNQPQHF
TGCGCCAGCAGCCATCCCGACAGGCTCAATCAGCCCCAGCATTTT
>few|TRBJ2-5|TRBV9|TRBD1
CASSPTGGGETQYF
TGTGCCAGCAGTCCGACAGGGGGAGGAGAGACCCAGTACTTC
>NA|TRBJ2-1|TRBV29-1|TRBD2
CSVGAGSGGDNEQFF
TGCAGCGTTGGGGCCGGTAGCGGGGGGGACAATGAGCAGTTCTTC
>NA|TRBJ1-1|TRBV30|NA
CAWNSVTEAFF
TGTGCCTGGAATAGTGTCACTGAAGCTTTCTTT
>NA|TRBJ2-1|TRBV10-3|TRBD1
CAIRTTGAEQFF
TGTGCCATCAGAACTACAGGGGCTGAGCAGTTCTTC
>few|TRBJ1-6|TRBV4-1|TRBD1
CASSHIQGDSYNSPLHF
TGCGCCAGCAGCCATATACAGGGGGACTCCTATAATTCACCCCTCCACTTT
>NA|TRBJ2-5|TRBV19|TRBD1
CASSGQVQETQYF
TGTGCCAGTAGTGGACAGGTCCAAGAGACCCAGTACTTC
>NA|TRBJ1-4|TRBV5-1|TRBD1
CASSQDRGNEKLFF
TGCGCCAGCAGCCAGGACAGGGGCAATGAAAAACTGTTTTTT
>NA|TRBJ2-3|TRBV7-2|TRBD2
CASSSMWTSPDTQYF
TGTGCCAGCAGCTCGATGTGGACTAGCCCAGATACGCAGTATTTT
>NA|TRBJ2-7|TRBV30|TRBD1
CAWTMTGGAFSYEQYF
TGTGCCTGGACTATGACAGGGGGCGCCTTCTCCTACGAGCAGTACTTC
>NA|TRBJ1-4|TRBV5-1|NA
CASSRRDFPREKLFF
TGCGCCAGCAGCAGGAGGGACTTCCCTCGGGAAAAACTGTTTTTT
>NA|TRBJ1-5|TRBV6-6|TRBD1
CASSPGQRVQHF
TGTGCCAGCAGTCCGGGACAGCGGGTCCAGCATTTT
>once|TRBJ2-2|TRBV10-2|TRBD1
CASKPTGAPTGELFF
TGCGCCAGCAAACCCACAGGGGCCCCGACCGGGGAGCTGTTTTTT
>NA|TRBJ2-6|TRBV6-4|NA
CASSSDSAAGANVLTF
TGTGCCAGCAGTAGCGACAGCGCTGCTGGGGCCAACGTCCTGACTTTC
>NA|TRBJ1-1|TRBV5-1|NA
CASSFGGNTEAFF
TGCGCCAGCAGCTTCGGGGGAAACACTGAAGCTTTCTTT
>NA|TRBJ1-1|TRBV7-3|NA
CASSPQGGTEAFF
TGTGCCAGCAGCCCACAGGGAGGGACTGAAGCTTTCTTT
>NA|TRBJ2-7|TRBV7-8|NA
CASSPRQKNTPYEQYF
TGTGCCAGCAGCCCCCGACAGAAAAACACCCCCTACGAGCAGTACTTC
>NA|TRBJ2-5|TRBV4-2|TRBD2
CASSQEFIPGRMSGGRDETQYF
TGTGCCAGCAGCCAAGAATTTATCCCCGGCAGGATGAGCGGGGGGCGGGATGAGACCCAGTACTTC
>few|TRBJ1-1|TRBV5-1|TRBD1
CASSRSGTGRADTEAFF
TGCGCCAGCAGCCGCTCCGGGACAGGGAGAGCGGACACTGAAGCTTTCTTT
>NA|TRBJ1-1|TRBV19|NA
CASSIRGNTEAFF
TGTGCCAGTAGTATAAGGGGGAACACTGAAGCTTTCTTT
>few|TRBJ2-7|TRBV2|TRBD1
CASTDRASYEQYF
TGTGCCAGCACGGACAGGGCTTCCTACGAGCAGTACTTC
>NA|TRBJ2-1|TRBV3-1/TRBV3-2|NA
CASSQGPEQFF
TGTGCCAGCAGCCAGGGGCCCGAGCAGTTCTTC
>NA|TRBJ2-2|TRBV30|TRBD2
CAWISGGATGELFF
TGTGCCTGGATTAGCGGGGGGGCCACCGGGGAGCTGTTTTTT
>NA|TRBJ1-5|TRBV18|TRBD1
CASSPATGVNQNQPQHF
TGTGCCAGCTCACCGGCTACAGGGGTCAACCAAAATCAGCCCCAGCATTTT
>NA|TRBJ2-3|TRBV7-3|TRBD2
CASSEGLAYTDTQYF
TGTGCCAGCAGCGAAGGACTAGCCTACACAGATACGCAGTATTTT
>NA|TRBJ1-2|TRBV15|TRBD1
CATSRNDRGFGYTF
TGTGCCACCAGCAGAAACGACAGGGGATTTGGCTACACCTTC
>NA|TRBJ2-3|TRBV6-5|NA
CASNTFTDTQYF
TGTGCCAGCAACACATTCACAGATACGCAGTATTTT
>once|TRBJ2-6|TRBV5-5|TRBD1
CASSSGTGAAGANVLTF
TGTGCCAGCAGCTCCGGGACAGGGGCTGCTGGGGCCAACGTCCTGACTTTC
>NA|TRBJ1-1|TRBV5-1|NA
CASSSGLNTEAFF
TGCGCCAGCAGCTCCGGGTTGAACACTGAAGCTTTCTTT
>NA|TRBJ1-5|TRBV3-1/TRBV3-2|NA
CASSQAGRNGNQPQHF
TGTGCCAGCAGCCAAGCAGGTCGGAACGGCAATCAGCCCCAGCATTTT
>few|TRBJ1-5|TRBV2|NA
CASREGLSNQPQHF
TGTGCCAGCAGGGAAGGACTTAGCAATCAGCCCCAGCATTTT
>NA|TRBJ1-4|TRBV29-1|NA
CSVTMDWNEKLFF
TGCAGCGTTACTATGGACTGGAATGAAAAACTGTTTTTT
>NA|TRBJ1-1|TRBV2|NA
CASRGGGQANTEAFF
TGTGCCAGCAGGGGGGGAGGGCAGGCGAACACTGAAGCTTTCTTT